These 9 T cell receptor beta chains came from one sample sequenced in a study of cytomegalovirus exposure and HLA in healthy donors. Using immunoSEQ multiplex PCR, the repertoire was profiled, and TCRdb retains in-frame clones only, with some absent. This sample has 140,000 to 150,000 clones, with 94% found just once. Sequencing input: PBMCs. These receptors originate from a man aged 18 to 30 in good health and CMV-seropositive.

This clone was counted a single time. The V and J genes are TRBV7-8 and TRBJ1-5, with a possible D match to TRBD1 (6 bases). V lost 3 bases and J 0 bases, leaving 18 bases between the germline ends. The germline V gene has CDR1 SGHVS and CDR2 FQNEAQ. The CDR3 runs to 18 residues. The DNA for the CDR3 is TGTGCCAGCAGCTTTTTGCAGGGGCGGCCAAATAGCAATCAGCCCCAGCATTTT. This encodes CASSFLQGRPNSNQPQHF. The full variable domain, with the rest looked up from reference TRBV7-8 and TRBJ1-5, is GAGVSQSPRYKVAKRGQDVALRCDPISGHVSLFWYQQALGQGPEFLTYFQNEAQLDKSGLPSDRFFAERPEGSVSTLKIQRTQQEDSAVYLCASSFLQGRPNSNQPQHFGDGTRLSIL.

V usage is TRBV9 and J usage is TRBJ2-5, with TRBD2 matching over 10 bases. V lost 1 base, J lost 0 bases, and 6 bases stayed unmatched. CDR1 is SGDLS and CDR2 is YYNGEE in the germline V gene. The CDR3 is 17 amino acids. CDR3 sequence reads: CASSVPVAGGNQETQYF. Written as DNA, the CDR3 is TGTGCCAGCAGCGTACCGGTAGCGGGAGGAAACCAAGAGACCCAGTACTTC.

This clone was seen once. V usage is TRBV4-1 and J usage is TRBJ2-2; no firm D call. The V and J ends lost 4 bases and 5 bases respectively, with 8 bases between them. This CDR3 region has 13 residues. CDR1 MGHRA and CDR2 YSYEKL come from the germline V gene. The chain's CDR3 is CASSPPGTGELFF. The CDR3 bases are TGCGCCAGCAGCCCCCCGGGTACCGGGGAGCTGTTTTTT.

The chain carries TRBV5-6 and TRBJ2-5; TRBD1 aligns across 7 bases. The CDR3 loop spans 13 amino acids. Germline CDR1 and CDR2: SGHDT and YYEEEE. V gave up 2 bases and J gave up 3 bases; unmatched junction bases: 1. Written as DNA, the CDR3 is TGTGCCAGCAGCTTAGGGACAGAAGAGACCCAGTACTTC. It encodes CASSLGTEETQYF.

The chain combines TRBV2 with TRBJ1-1; a weak D match, TRBD1 (6 bases). The germline CDR1 and CDR2 sequences are SNHLY and FYNNEI. The CDR3 covers 14 residues. Trimming took 5 bases from V and 3 from J, leaving 13 bases between them. Written as DNA, the CDR3 is TGTGCCAGCAGTTCGATCAGGGGATACACTGAAGCTTTCTTT. Protein sequence: CASSSIRGYTEAFF.

The rearrangement joins TRBV2 to TRBJ2-6, with unresolved D. The CDR3 contains 13 residues. Germline-derived CDR1 and CDR2 are SNHLY and FYNNEI. Trimming cost V 7 bases and J 1 base, with 5 bases left between them. In DNA form, the CDR3 reads TGTGCCAGCACTCTATCTGGGGCCAACGTCCTGACTTTC. Its protein product is CASTLSGANVLTF.

CDR3 sequence reads: CASSPYNQGEQFF. CDR3 DNA sequence: TGTGCCAGCAGCCCTTATAATCAGGGTGAGCAGTTCTTC. This chain joins TRBV7-2 and TRBJ2-1; D is possibly TRBD1 (5 bases). CDR3 length: 13 residues. The V gene lost 5 bases and the J gene lost 9 bases, with 14 bases spanning the gap. Germline V CDR1 and CDR2: SGHTA, FQGNSA.

This chain joins TRBV10-3 and TRBJ2-1; 10 positions agree with TRBD1. There are 15 residues in the CDR3. The V gene end was trimmed by 6 bases and the J gene end by 6 bases; junction bases not matched to a gene: 8. Germline CDR1 and CDR2: ENHRY and SYGVKD. CDR3 coding DNA: TGTGCCATCAGAGCCGGGACAGGGGTGGGCAATGAGCAGTTCTTC. This sequence encodes CAIRAGTGVGNEQFF.

J is TRBJ1-2 and V is TRBV6-1; D unclear. V was shortened by 3 bases and J by 4 bases, with 15 bases between the two germline ends. CDR3 size: 15 residues. The germline CDR1 and CDR2 sequences are MNHNS and SASEGT. The CDR3: CASSDVRRYLYGYTF. CDR3 DNA: TGTGCCAGCAGTGATGTTCGGAGATACCTCTATGGCTACACCTTC.